The entry below describes one TCR beta chain. What it binds is not known. The data are from a study of T cell repertoires in aging, cancer and after chemotherapy. Multiplex touch-down PCR with TRB-A/B primers amplified rearranged V-D-J TRB sequences. Via MiXCR, TCRdb re-called the multiplex PCR reads, giving one row per CDR3 protein. The data show around 6,000 distinct CDR3 sequences, 32% seen once. Looked up from germline, CDR1 is ENHRY and CDR2 is SYGVKD. The CDR3 totals 13 residues. Trimming removed 4 bases from V and 12 bases from J, with 16 bases in between. Broader study findings: In healthy donors, age-related TCR diversity loss mainly reflected lost richness.

The template was genomic DNA from peripheral blood, not RNA. This clonotype was obtained from a human donor with a blood cancer. The sequencing input was blood. This chain joins TRBV10-3 and TRBJ2-1; the D gene is possibly TRBD2 (6 bases). The CDR3 DNA follows: TGTGCCATCAGTGGAGGACTATTTTTTGGGCAGTTCTTC. Protein: CAISGGLFFGQFF.